The 9 T cell receptor beta chains given below trace back to one sample, sequenced in a study of T cell responses to AZD1222 COVID-19 vaccine. Sequencing used immunoSEQ multiplex PCR; TCRdb keeps in-frame clones, though not all of them. This sample has 170,000 or so clones, with approximately 90% found just once. This material consisted of peripheral blood, taken on day 0 of AZD1222 vaccination. The receptors here all came from an adult in good health.

The chain joins TRBV10-1 to TRBJ2-3, with no clear D. Trimming took 11 bases from V and 5 from J, leaving 11 bases between them. The V gene's germline CDR1 is WNHNN and CDR2 SYGVQD (reference sequence). CDR3 length: 11 residues. This chain's CDR3 is CAGRLLDTQYF. The CDR3 nucleotides read TGCGCCGGAAGACTCTTAGATACGCAGTATTTT.

The chain couples TRBV28 to TRBJ1-1; TRBD1 is a possible D gene (6 bases). The CDR3 is 12 amino acids. V lost 8 bases to trimming and J lost 0 bases, with 7 bases between them. CDR1 MDHEN and CDR2 SYDVKM come from the germline V gene. In DNA form, the CDR3 reads TGTGCCAGCGGACAGTTGAACACTGAAGCTTTCTTT. This sequence encodes CASGQLNTEAFF.

V is TRBV7-2 and J is TRBJ2-6; D is unclear. The CDR3 loop spans 17 amino acids. The germline V gene encodes CDR1 SGHTA and CDR2 FQGNSA. The V end lost 1 base, the J end lost 2 bases, and 12 bases lay between the germline ends. The CDR3 region has the DNA TGTGCCAGCAGCTTAGATCGATTGAACCCTGGGGCCAACGTCCTGACTTTC. Translation: CASSLDRLNPGANVLTF. The whole variable domain, remainder taken from reference TRBV7-2 and TRBJ2-6, is GAGVSQSPSNKVTEKGKDVELRCDPISGHTALYWYRQSLGQGLEFLIYFQGNSAPDKSGLPSDRFSAERTGGSVSTLTIQRTQQEDSAVYLCASSLDRLNPGANVLTFGAGSRLTVL.

The chain has TRBV28 and TRBJ2-1; 12 bases match TRBD2. Germline trimming cut 5 bases from V and 10 bases from J; bases unmatched to any gene: 12. CDR1 is MDHEN and CDR2 is SYDVKM in the germline V gene. This CDR3 region has 16 residues. The CDR3 nucleotides read TGTGCCAGCAGTCCTAGACTAGCGGGGGCCTCCAGGGAGCAGTTCTTC. Translated, it gives CASSPRLAGASREQFF. Using reference TRBV28 and TRBJ2-1 for the parts outside the CDR3, the full variable domain is DVKVTQSSRYLVKRTGEKVFLECVQDMDHENMFWYRQDPGLGLRLIYFSYDVKMKEKGDIPEGYSVSREKKERFSLILESASTNQTSMYLCASSPRLAGASREQFFGPGTRLTVL.

V is TRBV7-6 and J is TRBJ2-7, with unresolved D. Trimming stripped 0 bases from V and 3 bases from J, with 6 bases between. Per germline, CDR1 SGHVS and CDR2 FNYEAQ. The CDR3 has 13 residues. The CDR3 coding sequence is TGTGCCAGCAGCTTAGCCCTAGACTACGAGCAGTACTTC. It translates to CASSLALDYEQYF.

V is TRBV29-1 and J is TRBJ2-3; 9 nucleotides agree with TRBD1. The CDR3 is made up of 12 amino acids. Germline assignment: CDR1 SQVTM and CDR2 ANQGSEA. V was clipped by 6 bases and J by 6 bases; unmatched bases: 4. CDR3: CSVWTGADTQYF. For the CDR3, the DNA is TGCAGCGTCTGGACAGGGGCGGATACGCAGTATTTT.

The chain employs TRBV5-6 and TRBJ2-3; D is perhaps TRBD2 (6 bases). This CDR3 has 17 residues. Germline loops: CDR1 SGHDT, CDR2 YYEEEE. Trimming pared 5 bases from V and 3 bases from J, leaving 22 bases between. In DNA, the CDR3 is TGTGCCAGCAGTTCATTTATTGGCGGGATCGTAACAGATACGCAGTATTTT. It codes for CASSSFIGGIVTDTQYF.

The chain is built from TRBV28 and TRBJ1-4, with D perhaps matching TRBD1 (5 bases). Deletions cut 4 bases from V and 0 bases from J, with 12 bases between. This CDR3 contains 16 residues. From germline, CDR1 is MDHEN and CDR2 SYDVKM. CDR3 nucleotide sequence: TGTGCCAGCAGTTCGGCCGCGGGGCCAACTAATGAAAAACTGTTTTTT. Protein: CASSSAAGPTNEKLFF.

This clone was detected only once. The genes are TRBV5-1 and TRBJ2-7; the D is unclear. Germline CDR1 is SGHRS and CDR2 is YFSETQ. V was pared by 5 bases and J by 2 bases, with 11 bases between. The CDR3 is 13 amino acids. As DNA, the CDR3 is TGCGCCAGCAGTTCCACAGCACCCTACGAGCAGTACTTC. This translates into CASSSTAPYEQYF.